The 24 T cell receptor beta chains below all came from one sample that was sequenced in a study of post-analysis software for immune sequencing data. The antigens of these receptors remain unknown. Incorporated into the TCR beta cDNA libraries were unique molecular identifiers, which served to reduce PCR and sequencing biases. Each CDR3 protein is one row after TCRdb ran MiXCR on the PCR reads. The sample lists about 380,000 distinct CDR3 sequences; roughly 35% were seen once. Study conclusions and caveats: Comparison of patients with controls showed five TRBV segments more frequent in patients, TRBV5-6, TRBV5-1 and TRBV20-1 among them.

The sequencing sample was made of blood. The receptors originated from a girl between 5 and 17 years old with multiple sclerosis.

The chain employs TRBV5-1 and TRBJ1-1; D gene unclear. Trimming removed 0 bases at V and 7 bases at J, with 10 bases between. The germline V gene encodes CDR1 SGHRS and CDR2 YFSETQ. CDR3 length: 13 residues. CDR3 DNA sequence: TGCGCCAGCAGCTTGGAGGAGCCGCGTGAAGCTTTCTTT. Protein: CASSLEEPREAFF.

The V call is TRBV4-1, the J call TRBJ2-3; tentatively, D is TRBD2 (5 bases). The CDR3 has 16 residues. V was clipped by 1 base and J by 3 bases, with 14 bases between them. From germline, CDR1 is MGHRA and CDR2 YSYEKL. The DNA of the CDR3 is TGCGCCAGCAGCCAAGGGGTACTAGTGGATACAGATACGCAGTATTTT. Translating gives CASSQGVLVDTDTQYF.

The chain employs TRBV25-1 and TRBJ2-1, with 11 nucleotides matching TRBD1. The V and J ends lost 4 bases and 2 bases, in that order; junction bases with no gene match: 4. The V gene's germline CDR1 is MGHDK and CDR2 SYGVNS. The CDR3 runs to 16 residues. This CDR3 reads CASSVWGQGAYNEQFF. CDR3 nucleotides: TGTGCCAGCAGTGTATGGGGACAGGGGGCCTACAATGAGCAGTTCTTC.

CDR3 sequence (DNA): TGTGCCAGCAGTTTATCGGCCTCTGGGGCCAACGTCCTGACTTTC. This gives the protein CASSLSASGANVLTF. J is TRBJ2-6 and V is TRBV27; D unresolved. Per the germline V gene, CDR1 is MNHEY and CDR2 is SMNVEV (reference sequence). V was pared by 0 bases and J by 0 bases, with 3 bases between. The CDR3 runs 15 residues.

V usage is TRBV3-1 and J usage is TRBJ2-1; D is uncertain. Germline CDR1 reads LGHDT; CDR2 reads YNNKEL (reference sequence). This CDR3 spans 17 amino acids. The V end was cut by 0 bases, the J end by 0 bases, with 12 bases between. In DNA, the CDR3 is TGTGCCAGCAGCCAAGAAAAGGGCTGGGCCTCCTACAATGAGCAGTTCTTC. Protein sequence: CASSQEKGWASYNEQFF.

The rearrangement links TRBV12-3 or TRBV12-4 to TRBJ2-1; perhaps TRBD2 as D (7 bases). This CDR3 has 15 amino acids. The ends were cut back, 2 bases at V and 8 bases at J, with 16 bases in the middle. CDR3 region: CASSLRGGAFDEQFF. CDR3 nucleotide sequence: TGTGCCAGCAGTTTAAGGGGGGGGGCCTTCGATGAGCAGTTCTTC.

This clonotype was detected many times. The chain recombines TRBV29-1 with TRBJ2-1; TRBD2 agrees at 9 bases. The germline CDR1 and CDR2 sequences are SQVTM and ANQGSEA. V was clipped by 6 bases and J by 0 bases; unmatched bases: 9. CDR3 size: 16 residues. The CDR3 is CSVGDGLALSYNEQFF. The CDR3 DNA sequence: TGCAGCGTCGGGGACGGACTAGCGCTCTCCTACAATGAGCAGTTCTTC.

The sample holds many counts of this clonotype. The V and J genes are TRBV12-3 or TRBV12-4 and TRBJ2-7; TRBD1 matches at 7 bases. The V and J ends lost 6 bases and 2 bases, in that order; junction bases with no gene match: 4. This CDR3 region has 13 residues. CDR3 coding DNA: TGTGCCAGCAGCAAGGACAGGACCTACGAGCAGTACTTC. It translates to CASSKDRTYEQYF.

This clonotype was seen repeatedly, ten times or more. The rearrangement joins TRBV5-5 to TRBJ2-4, with D perhaps matching TRBD2 (7 bases). From germline, CDR1 is SGHKS and CDR2 YYEKEE (reference sequence). The CDR3 covers 15 residues. V was trimmed by 2 bases and J by 3 bases, leaving 12 bases between them. DNA of the CDR3: TGTGCCAGCAGCTTTGGGGGGGCCGACAAAAACATTCAGTACTTC. It encodes CASSFGGADKNIQYF.

The J gene is TRBJ2-7, the V gene TRBV10-3; 9 nucleotides align to TRBD1. The ends lost 9 bases at V and 3 bases at J; junction bases unmatched: 9. CDR1 and CDR2 (germline): ENHRY, SYGVKD. The length of the CDR3 is 14 residues. The CDR3 loop is CAISAGTGNYEQYF. CDR3 sequence (DNA): TGTGCCATTTCCGCCGGGACAGGGAACTACGAGCAGTACTTC.

The sample holds a few counts of this clonotype. This sequence joins TRBV10-3 and TRBJ2-2; D is uncertain. The CDR3 consists of 14 residues. V was clipped by 5 bases and J by 2 bases, with 9 bases between them. In germline, CDR1 is ENHRY, CDR2 SYGVKD. The CDR3 region is CAISKPANTGELFF. For the CDR3, the DNA is TGTGCCATCAGTAAGCCGGCCAACACCGGGGAGCTGTTTTTT.

This clonotype was observed a few times. The rearrangement joins TRBV20-1 to TRBJ1-2, with D possibly being TRBD1 (6 bases). This CDR3 comprises 12 residues. V gave up 7 bases and J gave up 6 bases, with 15 bases separating them. Germline lookup yields CDR1 DFQATT and CDR2 SNEGSKA (reference sequence). In DNA form, the CDR3 reads TGCAGTGGTGGCGGAGGGGGGGATGGCTACACCTTC. Translated, it gives CSGGGGGDGYTF.

This clonotype appeared many times. The chain uses TRBV4-3 and TRBJ2-1; D is undetermined. The V and J ends lost 1 base and 9 bases respectively, with 13 bases between them. The CDR3 extends over 14 amino acids. Germline V gene lookup returns CDR1 LGHNA and CDR2 YSLEER. The CDR3 loop reads CASSQVGSASEQFF. For the CDR3, the DNA is TGCGCCAGCAGCCAAGTCGGCAGCGCGAGTGAGCAGTTCTTC.

The V gene is TRBV7-9, the J gene TRBJ1-3; D unresolved. The length of the CDR3 is 13 residues. V lost 2 bases to trimming and J lost 1 base, with 3 bases between them. Germline CDR1 reads SEHNR; CDR2 reads FQNEAQ (reference sequence). The CDR3 DNA reads as TGTGCCAGCAGCTTATTATCTGGAAACACCATATATTTT. Protein: CASSLLSGNTIYF.

This clonotype was found a few times. The chain employs TRBV9 and TRBJ1-1, with D possibly being TRBD1 (6 bases). V was pared by 0 bases and J by 2 bases, with 11 bases between. The CDR3 covers 15 residues. CDR1 and CDR2 (germline): SGDLS, YYNGEE. DNA of the CDR3: TGTGCCAGCAGCGTAGATGACAGGCTAAACACTGAAGCTTTCTTT. It codes for CASSVDDRLNTEAFF. Drawing the rest from reference TRBV9 and TRBJ1-1, the complete variable domain is DSGVTQTPKHLITATGQRVTLRCSPRSGDLSVYWYQQSLDQGLQFLIQYYNGEERAKGNILERFSAQQFPDLHSELNLSSLELGDSALYFCASSVDDRLNTEAFFGQGTRLTVV.

Here the CDR3 DNA reads TGTGCCAGCAGCTTATATAAGGGGGGGCGGTTCATGAACACTGAAGCTTTCTTT. Protein sequence: CASSLYKGGRFMNTEAFF. This sequence joins TRBV7-9 and TRBJ1-1, with a weak D call TRBD1 (6 bases). The CDR3 runs 18 residues. The V gene's germline CDR1 is SEHNR and CDR2 FQNEAQ (reference sequence). V was cut by 2 bases and J by 0 bases, with 19 bases left in between.

The J gene is TRBJ1-1, the V gene TRBV29-1; the D is unclear. CDR3 length equals 10 residues. Trimming cost V 7 bases and J 8 bases, with 11 bases left between them. CDR1 is SQVTM and CDR2 is ANQGSEA in the germline V gene. Here the CDR3 reads CSAIFSEAFF. The CDR3 coding sequence is TGCAGCGCTATCTTCTCCGAAGCTTTCTTT.

The rearrangement uses TRBV5-1 and TRBJ2-7, with D possibly matching TRBD1 (5 bases). The CDR3 extends over 14 amino acids. Deletions cut 0 bases from V and 4 bases from J, with 11 bases between. The germline CDR1 and CDR2 sequences are SGHRS and YFSETQ. CDR3 sequence (DNA): TGCGCCAGCAGCTTGGGGCAGGGCTATTACGAGCAGTACTTC. It is translated as CASSLGQGYYEQYF.

This clonotype was found a few times. The chain links TRBV7-8 to TRBJ2-7; D is uncertain. Germline V CDR1 and CDR2: SGHVS, FQNEAQ. The CDR3 length is 14 residues. The V gene lost 4 bases and the J gene lost 3 bases, with 13 bases spanning the gap. The CDR3 spells CASSSYYPYYEQYF. The CDR3 DNA sequence: TGTGCCAGCAGCTCTTATTATCCATACTACGAGCAGTACTTC.

The chain combines TRBV7-9 with TRBJ1-1; D remains unclear. The CDR3 loop spans 15 amino acids. Germline-derived CDR1 and CDR2 are SEHNR and FQNEAQ (reference sequence). Trimming removed 0 bases from V and 2 bases from J, with 10 bases in between. CDR3 protein: CASSLASSFNTEAFF. The CDR3 DNA is TGTGCCAGCAGCTTAGCGTCCTCCTTCAACACTGAAGCTTTCTTT.

The gene calls are TRBV5-1 and TRBJ2-5; D possibly corresponds to TRBD1 (6 bases). Germline CDR1 SGHRS, CDR2 YFSETQ. V lost 2 bases, J lost 11 bases, and 16 bases lay in between. This CDR3 comprises 13 residues. DNA for the CDR3: TGCGCCAGCAGCTTATATGGGGGCAATGAGCAGTACTTC. Residues: CASSLYGGNEQYF.

This clonotype has a handful of counts. CDR3 loop: CASSLGPTGLNTEAFF. Written as DNA, the CDR3 is TGTGCCAGCAGCTTAGGCCCGACAGGGCTGAACACTGAAGCTTTCTTT. The V and J genes are TRBV11-2 and TRBJ1-1; the match to TRBD1 covers 7 bases. There are 16 residues in the CDR3. Germline trimming cut 1 base from V and 0 bases from J; bases unmatched to any gene: 5. Germline CDR1 is SGHAT and CDR2 is FQNNGV.

This clonotype has only a few counts. The chain couples TRBV6-6 to TRBJ2-6; no reliable D call. This CDR3 comprises 13 residues. V was trimmed by 6 bases and J by 4 bases, leaving 7 bases between them. Germline CDR1 reads MNHNY; CDR2 reads SVGAGI (reference sequence). The CDR3 bases are TGTGCCAGCAGCCTGATGGGGGCCAACGTCCTGACTTTC. Translated: CASSLMGANVLTF.

V gene TRBV6-1 combines with J gene TRBJ2-4, with a weak D call TRBD2 (7 bases). The CDR3 has 17 amino acids. V lost 4 bases, J lost 0 bases, and 16 bases lay in between. Germline V CDR1 and CDR2: MNHNS, SASEGT. The CDR3 protein is CASSVRGGSVAKNIQYF. The CDR3 coding sequence is TGTGCCAGCAGTGTGAGGGGGGGCAGCGTAGCCAAAAACATTCAGTACTTC.